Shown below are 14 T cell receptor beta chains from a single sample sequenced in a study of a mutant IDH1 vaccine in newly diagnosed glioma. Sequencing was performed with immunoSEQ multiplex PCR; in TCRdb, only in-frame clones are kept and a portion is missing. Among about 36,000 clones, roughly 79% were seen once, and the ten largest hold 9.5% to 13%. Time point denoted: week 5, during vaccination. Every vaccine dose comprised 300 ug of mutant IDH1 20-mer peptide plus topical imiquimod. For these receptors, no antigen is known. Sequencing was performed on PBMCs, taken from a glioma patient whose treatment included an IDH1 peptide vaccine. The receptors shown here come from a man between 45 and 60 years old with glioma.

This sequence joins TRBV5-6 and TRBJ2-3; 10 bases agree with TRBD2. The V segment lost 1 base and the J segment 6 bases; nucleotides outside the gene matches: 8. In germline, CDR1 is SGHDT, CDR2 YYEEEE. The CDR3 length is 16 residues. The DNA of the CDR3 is TGTGCCAGCAGCTTGTCTAGCGGGGGCCCCCAGGATACGCAGTATTTT. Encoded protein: CASSLSSGGPQDTQYF.

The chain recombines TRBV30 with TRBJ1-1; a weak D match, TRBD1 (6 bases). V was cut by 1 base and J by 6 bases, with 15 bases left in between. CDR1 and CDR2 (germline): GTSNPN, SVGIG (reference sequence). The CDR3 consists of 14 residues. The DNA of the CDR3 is TGTGCCTGGAGTGCGGACAGTAACATCGCTGAAGCTTTCTTT. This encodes CAWSADSNIAEAFF. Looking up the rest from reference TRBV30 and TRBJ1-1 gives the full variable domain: SQTIHQWPATLVQPVGSPLSLECTVEGTSNPNLYWYRQAAGRGLQLLFYSVGIGQISSEVPQNLSASRPQDRQFILSSKKLLLSDSGFYLCAWSADSNIAEAFFGQGTRLTVV.

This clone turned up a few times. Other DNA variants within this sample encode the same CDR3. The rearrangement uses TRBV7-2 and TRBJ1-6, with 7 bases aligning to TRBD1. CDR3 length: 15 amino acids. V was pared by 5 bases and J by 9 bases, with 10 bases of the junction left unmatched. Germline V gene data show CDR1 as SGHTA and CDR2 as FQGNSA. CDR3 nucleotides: TGTGCCAGCAGCCCAACTACAGGGGTCGGTTCACCCCTCCACTTT. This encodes CASSPTTGVGSPLHF.

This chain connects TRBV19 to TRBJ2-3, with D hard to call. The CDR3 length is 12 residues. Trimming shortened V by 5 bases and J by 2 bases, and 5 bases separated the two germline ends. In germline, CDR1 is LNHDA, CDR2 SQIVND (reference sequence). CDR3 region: CASSGNTDTQYF. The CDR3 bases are TGTGCCAGTAGTGGGAACACAGATACGCAGTATTTT.

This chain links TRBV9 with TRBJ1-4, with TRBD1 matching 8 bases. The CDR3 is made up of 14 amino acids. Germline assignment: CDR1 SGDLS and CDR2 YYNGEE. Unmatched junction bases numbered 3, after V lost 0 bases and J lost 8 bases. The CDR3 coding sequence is TGTGCCAGCAGCGTAGCTACAGGGGGAGAAAAACTGTTTTTT. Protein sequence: CASSVATGGEKLFF.

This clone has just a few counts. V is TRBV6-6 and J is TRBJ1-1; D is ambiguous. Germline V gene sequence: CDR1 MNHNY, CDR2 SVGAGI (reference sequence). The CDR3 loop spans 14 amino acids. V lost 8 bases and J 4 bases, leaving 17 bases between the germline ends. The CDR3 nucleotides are TGTGCCAGCTCACCCGGAGGAGGTAGCACTGAAGCTTTCTTT. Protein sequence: CASSPGGGSTEAFF.

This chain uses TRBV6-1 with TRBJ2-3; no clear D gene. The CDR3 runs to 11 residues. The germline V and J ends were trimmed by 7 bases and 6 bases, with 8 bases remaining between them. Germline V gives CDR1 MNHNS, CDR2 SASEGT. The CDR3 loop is CASTIRDTQYF. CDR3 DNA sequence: TGTGCCAGCACGATAAGGGATACGCAGTATTTT.

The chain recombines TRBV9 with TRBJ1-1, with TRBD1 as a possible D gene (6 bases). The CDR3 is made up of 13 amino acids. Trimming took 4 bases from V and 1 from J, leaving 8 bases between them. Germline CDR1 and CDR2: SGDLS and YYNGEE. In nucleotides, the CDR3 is TGTGCCAGCAGCCCGGGACAGAACACTGAAGCTTTCTTT. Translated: CASSPGQNTEAFF.

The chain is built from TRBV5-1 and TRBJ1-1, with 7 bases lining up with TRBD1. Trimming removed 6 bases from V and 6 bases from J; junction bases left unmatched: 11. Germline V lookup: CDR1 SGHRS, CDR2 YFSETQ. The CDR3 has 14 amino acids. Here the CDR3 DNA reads TGCGCCAGCAACCCCCGAGCAGGGGGGCCTGAAGCTTTCTTT. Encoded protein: CASNPRAGGPEAFF.

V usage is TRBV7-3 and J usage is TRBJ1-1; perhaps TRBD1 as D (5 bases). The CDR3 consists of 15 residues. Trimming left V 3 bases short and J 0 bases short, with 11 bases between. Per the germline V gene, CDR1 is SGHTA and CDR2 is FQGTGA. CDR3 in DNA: TGTGCCAGCAGCTTCCGGGGGGGAATGAACACTGAAGCTTTCTTT. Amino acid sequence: CASSFRGGMNTEAFF.

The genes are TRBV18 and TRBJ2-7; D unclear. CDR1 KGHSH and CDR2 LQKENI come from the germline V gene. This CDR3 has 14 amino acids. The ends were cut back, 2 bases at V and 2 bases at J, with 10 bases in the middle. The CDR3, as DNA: TGTGCCAGCTCACCAAACGCTGTTGCCTACGAGCAGTACTTC. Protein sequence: CASSPNAVAYEQYF.

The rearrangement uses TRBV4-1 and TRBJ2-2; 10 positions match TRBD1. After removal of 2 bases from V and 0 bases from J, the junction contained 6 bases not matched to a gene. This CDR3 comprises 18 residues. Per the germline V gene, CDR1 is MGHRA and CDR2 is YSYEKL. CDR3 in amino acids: CASSQFPGTGANTGELFF. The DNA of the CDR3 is TGCGCCAGCAGCCAATTCCCCGGGACAGGGGCGAACACCGGGGAGCTGTTTTTT.

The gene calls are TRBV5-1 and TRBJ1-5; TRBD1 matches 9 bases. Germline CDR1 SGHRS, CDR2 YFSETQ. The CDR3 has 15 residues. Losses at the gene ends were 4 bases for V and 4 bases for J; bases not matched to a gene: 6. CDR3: CASSEGTGSNQPQHF. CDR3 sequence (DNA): TGCGCCAGCAGCGAAGGGACAGGGTCTAATCAGCCCCAGCATTTT.

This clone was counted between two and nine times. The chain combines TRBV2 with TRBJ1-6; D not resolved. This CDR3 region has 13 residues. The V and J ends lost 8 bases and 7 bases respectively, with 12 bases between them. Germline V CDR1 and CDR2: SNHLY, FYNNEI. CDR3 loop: CASGPTMNSPLHF. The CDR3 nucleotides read TGTGCCAGCGGGCCTACTATGAATTCACCCCTCCACTTT.